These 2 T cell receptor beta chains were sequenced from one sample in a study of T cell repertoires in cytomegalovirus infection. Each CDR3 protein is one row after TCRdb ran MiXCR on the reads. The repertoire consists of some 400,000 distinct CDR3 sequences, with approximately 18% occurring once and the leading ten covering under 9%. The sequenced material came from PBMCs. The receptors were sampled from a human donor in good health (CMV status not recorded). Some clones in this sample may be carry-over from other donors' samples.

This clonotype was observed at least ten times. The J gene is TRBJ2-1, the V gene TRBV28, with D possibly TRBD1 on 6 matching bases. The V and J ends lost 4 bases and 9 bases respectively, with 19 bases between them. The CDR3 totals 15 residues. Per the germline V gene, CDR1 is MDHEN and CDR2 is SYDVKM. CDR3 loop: CASSSLMTGHGEQFF. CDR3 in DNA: TGTGCCAGCAGTTCCCTTATGACAGGTCATGGTGAGCAGTTCTTC.

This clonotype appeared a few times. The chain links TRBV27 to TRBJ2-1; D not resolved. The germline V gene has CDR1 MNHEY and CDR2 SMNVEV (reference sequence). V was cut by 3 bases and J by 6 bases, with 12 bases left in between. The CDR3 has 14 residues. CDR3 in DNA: TGTGCCAGCAGTTTCTTGGGCAGACTCAATGAGCAGTTCTTC. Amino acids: CASSFLGRLNEQFF.